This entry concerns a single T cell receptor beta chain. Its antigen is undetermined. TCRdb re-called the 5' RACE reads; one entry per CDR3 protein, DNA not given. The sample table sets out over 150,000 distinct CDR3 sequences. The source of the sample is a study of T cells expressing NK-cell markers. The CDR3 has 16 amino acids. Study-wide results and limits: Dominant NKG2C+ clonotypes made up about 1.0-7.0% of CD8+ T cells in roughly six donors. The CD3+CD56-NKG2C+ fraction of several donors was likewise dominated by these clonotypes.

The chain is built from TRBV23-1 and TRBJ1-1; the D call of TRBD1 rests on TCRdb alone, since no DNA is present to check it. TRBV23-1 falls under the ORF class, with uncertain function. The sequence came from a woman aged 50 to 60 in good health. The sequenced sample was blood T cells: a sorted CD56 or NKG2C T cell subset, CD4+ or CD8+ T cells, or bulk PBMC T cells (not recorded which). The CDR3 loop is CASSTLGRGVDTEAFF.